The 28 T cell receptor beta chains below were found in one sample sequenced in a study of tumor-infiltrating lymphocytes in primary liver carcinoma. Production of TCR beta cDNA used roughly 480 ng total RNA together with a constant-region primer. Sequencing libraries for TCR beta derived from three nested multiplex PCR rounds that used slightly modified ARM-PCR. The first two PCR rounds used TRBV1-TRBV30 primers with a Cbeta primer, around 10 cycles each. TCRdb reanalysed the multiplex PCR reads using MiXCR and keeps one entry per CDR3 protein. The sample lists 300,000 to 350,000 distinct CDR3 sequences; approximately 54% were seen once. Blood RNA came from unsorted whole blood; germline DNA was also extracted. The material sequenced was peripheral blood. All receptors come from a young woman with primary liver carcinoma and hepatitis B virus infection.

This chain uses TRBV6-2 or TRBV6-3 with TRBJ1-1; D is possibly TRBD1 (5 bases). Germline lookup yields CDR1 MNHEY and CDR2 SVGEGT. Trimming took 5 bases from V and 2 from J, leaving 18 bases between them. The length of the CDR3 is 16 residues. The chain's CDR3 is CASSDHDGDSNTEAFF. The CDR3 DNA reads TGTGCCAGCAGTGACCACGACGGGGACTCAAACACTGAAGCTTTCTTT.

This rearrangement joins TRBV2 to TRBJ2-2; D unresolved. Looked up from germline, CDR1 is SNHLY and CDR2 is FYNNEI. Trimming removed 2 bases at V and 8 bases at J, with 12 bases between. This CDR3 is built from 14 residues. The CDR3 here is CASSERSATGELFF. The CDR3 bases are TGTGCCAGCAGTGAACGCTCAGCCACTGGGGAGCTGTTTTTT.

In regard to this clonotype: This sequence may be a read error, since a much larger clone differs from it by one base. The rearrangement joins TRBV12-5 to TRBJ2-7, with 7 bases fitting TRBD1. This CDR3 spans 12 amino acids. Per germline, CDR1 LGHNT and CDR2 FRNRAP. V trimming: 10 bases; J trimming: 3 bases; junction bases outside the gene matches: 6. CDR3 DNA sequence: TGTGCTAATGGCTGGGACAGCTACGAGCAGTACTTC. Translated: CANGWDSYEQYF.

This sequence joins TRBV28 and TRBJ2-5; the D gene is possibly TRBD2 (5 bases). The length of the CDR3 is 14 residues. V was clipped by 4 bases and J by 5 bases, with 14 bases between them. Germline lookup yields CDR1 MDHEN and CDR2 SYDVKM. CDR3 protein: CASSSPGNWETQYF. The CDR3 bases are TGTGCCAGCAGTTCTCCGGGAAATTGGGAGACCCAGTACTTC.

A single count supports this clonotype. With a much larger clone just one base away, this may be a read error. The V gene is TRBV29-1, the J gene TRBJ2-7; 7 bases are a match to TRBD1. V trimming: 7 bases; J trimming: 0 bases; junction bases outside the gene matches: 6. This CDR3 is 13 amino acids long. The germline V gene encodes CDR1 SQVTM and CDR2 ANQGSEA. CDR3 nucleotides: TGCAGCGCTCCGGGACAGTACTCCTACGAGCAGTACTTC. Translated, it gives CSAPGQYSYEQYF.

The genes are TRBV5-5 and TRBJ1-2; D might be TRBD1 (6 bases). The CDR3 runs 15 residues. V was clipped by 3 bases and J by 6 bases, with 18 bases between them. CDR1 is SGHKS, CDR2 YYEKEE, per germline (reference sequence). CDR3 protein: CASSWGARGMDGYTF. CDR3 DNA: TGTGCCAGCAGCTGGGGGGCCCGGGGCATGGATGGCTACACCTTC.

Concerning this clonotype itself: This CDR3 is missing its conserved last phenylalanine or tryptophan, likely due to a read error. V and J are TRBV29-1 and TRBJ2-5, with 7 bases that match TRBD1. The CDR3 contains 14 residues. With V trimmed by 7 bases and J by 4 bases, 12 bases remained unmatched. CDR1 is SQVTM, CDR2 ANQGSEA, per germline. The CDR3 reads CSATVRTGGETQYL. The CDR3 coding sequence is TGCAGCGCTACGGTAAGGACAGGCGGAGAGACCCAGTACTTA.

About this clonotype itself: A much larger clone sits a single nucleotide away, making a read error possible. The CDR3 DNA sequence: TGCGCCAGCAGCCAAGATCAAACTCGGGGACTAGCGGGAGATCACACCGGGGAGCTGTTTTTT. Amino acids: CASSQDQTRGLAGDHTGELFF. This chain connects TRBV4-3 to TRBJ2-2, with 14 bases that match TRBD2. The CDR3 spans 21 residues. The V and J ends lost 0 bases and 3 bases, in that order; junction bases with no gene match: 12. CDR1 and CDR2 (germline): LGHNA, YSLEER.

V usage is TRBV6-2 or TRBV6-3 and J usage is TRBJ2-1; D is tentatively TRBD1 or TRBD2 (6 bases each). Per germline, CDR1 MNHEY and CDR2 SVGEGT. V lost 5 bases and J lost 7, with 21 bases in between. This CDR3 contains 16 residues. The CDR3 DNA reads TGTGCCAGCAGTCTCTGGGGGGCTAGAGGGTGGAATGAGCAGTTCTTC. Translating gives CASSLWGARGWNEQFF.

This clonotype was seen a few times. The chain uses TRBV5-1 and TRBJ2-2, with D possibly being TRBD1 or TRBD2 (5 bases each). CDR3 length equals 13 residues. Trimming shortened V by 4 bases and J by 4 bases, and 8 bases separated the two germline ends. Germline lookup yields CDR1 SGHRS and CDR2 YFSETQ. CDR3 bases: TGCGCCAGCAGCGTGGGGACCACCGGGGAGCTGTTTTTT. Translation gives CASSVGTTGELFF.

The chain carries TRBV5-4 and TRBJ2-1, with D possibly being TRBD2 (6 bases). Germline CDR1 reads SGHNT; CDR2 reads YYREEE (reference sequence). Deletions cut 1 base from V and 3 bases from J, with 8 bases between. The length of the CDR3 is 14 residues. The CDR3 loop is CASSLSSDYNEQFF. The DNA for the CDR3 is TGTGCCAGCAGCTTGTCTAGCGACTACAATGAGCAGTTCTTC.

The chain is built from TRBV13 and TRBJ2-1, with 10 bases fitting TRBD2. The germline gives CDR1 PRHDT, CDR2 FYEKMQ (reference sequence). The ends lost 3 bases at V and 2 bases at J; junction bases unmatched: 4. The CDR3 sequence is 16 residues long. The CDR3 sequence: CASSFSGRYTYNEQFF. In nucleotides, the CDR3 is TGTGCCAGCAGCTTTAGCGGGAGGTATACCTACAATGAGCAGTTCTTC.

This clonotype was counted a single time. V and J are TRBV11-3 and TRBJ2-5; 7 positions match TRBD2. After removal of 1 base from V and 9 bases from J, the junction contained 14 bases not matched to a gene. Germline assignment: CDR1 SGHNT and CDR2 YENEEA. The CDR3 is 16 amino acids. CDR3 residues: CASSLVANGRREAQYF. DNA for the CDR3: TGTGCCAGCAGCTTAGTGGCCAACGGGAGACGGGAGGCCCAGTACTTC.

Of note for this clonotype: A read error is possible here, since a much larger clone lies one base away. The CDR3: CANSEGKGSPLHF. The CDR3 DNA follows: TGTGCCAACAGTGAGGGCAAGGGATCACCCCTCCACTTT. This chain joins TRBV6-5 and TRBJ1-6; D remains unclear. From germline, CDR1 is MNHEY and CDR2 SVGAGI. The CDR3 spans 13 residues.

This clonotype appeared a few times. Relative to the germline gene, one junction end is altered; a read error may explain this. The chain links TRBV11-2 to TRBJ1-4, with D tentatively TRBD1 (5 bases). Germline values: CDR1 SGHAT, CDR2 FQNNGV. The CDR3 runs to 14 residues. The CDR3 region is CVSSPGKGNEKLSF. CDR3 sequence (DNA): TGTGTCAGCAGCCCAGGGAAGGGTAATGAAAAACTGTCTTTT.

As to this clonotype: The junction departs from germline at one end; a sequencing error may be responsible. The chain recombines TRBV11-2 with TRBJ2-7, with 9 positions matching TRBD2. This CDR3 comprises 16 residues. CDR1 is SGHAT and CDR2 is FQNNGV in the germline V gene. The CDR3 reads CAGSPGLAGLGYEQYF. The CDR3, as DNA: TGTGCCGGCAGCCCAGGGCTAGCGGGACTTGGCTACGAGCAGTACTTC.

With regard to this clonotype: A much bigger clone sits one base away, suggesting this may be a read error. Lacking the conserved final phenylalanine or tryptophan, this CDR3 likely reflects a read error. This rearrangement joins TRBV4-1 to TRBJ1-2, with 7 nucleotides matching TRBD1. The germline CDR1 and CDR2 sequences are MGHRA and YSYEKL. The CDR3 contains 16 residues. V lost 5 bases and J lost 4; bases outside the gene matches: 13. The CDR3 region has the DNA TGCGCCAGCAGCGAATCGACAGGGTGGAGCCCCTATGGCTACACCTTA. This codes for CASSESTGWSPYGYTL.

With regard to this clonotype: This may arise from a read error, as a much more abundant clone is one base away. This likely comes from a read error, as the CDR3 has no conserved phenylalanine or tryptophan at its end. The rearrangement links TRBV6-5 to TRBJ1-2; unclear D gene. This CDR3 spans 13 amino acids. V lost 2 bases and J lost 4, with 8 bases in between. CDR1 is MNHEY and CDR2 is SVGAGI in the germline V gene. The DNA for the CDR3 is TGTGCCAGCAGTTACACGGTGGGCTATGGCTACACCTGC. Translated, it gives CASSYTVGYGYTC.

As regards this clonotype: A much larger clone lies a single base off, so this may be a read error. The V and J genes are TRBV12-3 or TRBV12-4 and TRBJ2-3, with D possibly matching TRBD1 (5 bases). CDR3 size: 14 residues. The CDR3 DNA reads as TGTGCCAGCAGCGACAGCCTCCGCACAGATACGCAGTGTTTT. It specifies CASSDSLRTDTQCF.

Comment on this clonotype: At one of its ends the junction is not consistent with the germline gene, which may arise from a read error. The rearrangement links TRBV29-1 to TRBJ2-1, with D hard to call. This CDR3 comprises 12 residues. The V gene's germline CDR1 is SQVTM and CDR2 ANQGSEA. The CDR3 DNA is TGCAGCGTTTGGTCACGCCCCAATGATCAGTTCTTC. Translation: CSVWSRPNDQFF.

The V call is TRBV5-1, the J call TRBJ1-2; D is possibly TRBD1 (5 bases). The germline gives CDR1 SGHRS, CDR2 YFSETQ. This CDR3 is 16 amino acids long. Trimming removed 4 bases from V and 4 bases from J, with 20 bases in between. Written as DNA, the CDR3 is TGCGCCAGCAGCCCGGATGCTTACGACAGTTCCTATGGCTACACCTTC. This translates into CASSPDAYDSSYGYTF.

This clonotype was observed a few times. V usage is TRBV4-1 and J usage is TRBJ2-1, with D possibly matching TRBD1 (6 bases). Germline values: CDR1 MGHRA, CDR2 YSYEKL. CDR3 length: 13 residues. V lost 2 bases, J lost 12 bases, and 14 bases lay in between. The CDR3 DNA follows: TGCGCCAGCAGCCAAATTCAGGGGAAGGGGCAGTTCTTC. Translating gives CASSQIQGKGQFF.

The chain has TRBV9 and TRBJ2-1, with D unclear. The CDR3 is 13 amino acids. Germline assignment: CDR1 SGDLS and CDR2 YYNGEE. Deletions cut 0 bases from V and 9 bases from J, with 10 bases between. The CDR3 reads CASSVGGTGEQFF. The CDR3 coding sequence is TGTGCCAGCAGCGTAGGGGGTACGGGTGAGCAGTTCTTC.

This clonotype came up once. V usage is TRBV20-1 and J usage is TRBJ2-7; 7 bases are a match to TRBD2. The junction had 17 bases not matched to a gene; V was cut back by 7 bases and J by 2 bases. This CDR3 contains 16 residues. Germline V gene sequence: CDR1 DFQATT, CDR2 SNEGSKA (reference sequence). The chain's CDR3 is CSVPGFGRSPPYEQYF. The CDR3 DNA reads TGCAGTGTGCCGGGTTTCGGGAGGTCCCCCCCCTACGAGCAGTACTTC.

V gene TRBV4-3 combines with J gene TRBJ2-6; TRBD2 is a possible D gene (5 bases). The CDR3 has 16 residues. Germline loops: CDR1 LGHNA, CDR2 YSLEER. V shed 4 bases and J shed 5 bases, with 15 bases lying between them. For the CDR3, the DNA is TGCGCCAGCAGCCCCGGACTCCCGGGGAGGGCCAACGTCCTGACTTTC. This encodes CASSPGLPGRANVLTF.

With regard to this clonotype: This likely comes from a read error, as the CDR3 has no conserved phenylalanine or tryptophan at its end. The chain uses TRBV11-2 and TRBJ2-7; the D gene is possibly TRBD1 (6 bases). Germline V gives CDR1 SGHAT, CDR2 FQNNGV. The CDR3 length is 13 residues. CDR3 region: CANSFPGVHEQYL. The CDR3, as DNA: TGTGCCAACAGCTTCCCAGGGGTCCACGAGCAGTACCTC.

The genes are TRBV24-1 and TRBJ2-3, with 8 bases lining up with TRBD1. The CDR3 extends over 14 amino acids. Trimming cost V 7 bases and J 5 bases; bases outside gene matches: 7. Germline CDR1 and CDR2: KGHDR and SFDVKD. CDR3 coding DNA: TGTGCCACCAGCATCAGGGGGCGGGGAGATACGCAGTATTTT. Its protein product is CATSIRGRGDTQYF.

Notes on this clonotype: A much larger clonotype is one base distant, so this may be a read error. The CDR3 bases are TGTGCCAGCAGTCTAAAGACAGGGGTGGTAGGGGAGACCCAGTACTTC. Its translation is CASSLKTGVVGETQYF. This chain uses TRBV12-3 or TRBV12-4 with TRBJ2-5, with 8 positions matching TRBD1. J was trimmed by 5 bases and V by 5 bases; bases with no gene match: 13. The CDR3 is 16 amino acids.